The next 10 T cell receptor beta chains were all read from a single sample in a study of human T cells and chemical hapten exposure. TCRdb re-analysed the RACE reads in MiXCR, keeping a single row per CDR3 protein. The sample holds about 160,000 distinct CDR3 sequences, around 30% seen once. Time point described: patch test 3, about 24 weeks after DPC sensitization. Treatment: therapeutic diphenylcyclopropenone sensitization with weekly scalp DPC. The sequencing used whole blood, collected in connection with sensitization to the hapten diphenylcyclopropenone (DPC). The receptor set was obtained from a woman between 18 and 29 years old with alopecia areata. Some clones in this sample may be carry-over from other donors' samples.

The chain couples TRBV10-3 to TRBJ2-3; D is perhaps TRBD1 or TRBD2 (5 bases each). The germline V gene has CDR1 ENHRY and CDR2 SYGVKD. The V and J ends lost 6 bases and 0 bases respectively, with 19 bases between them. The CDR3 has 17 residues. CDR3 amino acids: CAISREGRSTSTDTQYF. CDR3 DNA: TGTGCCATCAGCAGAGAGGGACGCTCAACTAGCACAGATACGCAGTATTTT.

The chain joins TRBV4-1 to TRBJ1-1, with D tentatively TRBD1 (6 bases). Germline CDR1 MGHRA, CDR2 YSYEKL. The V and J ends lost 3 bases and 1 base respectively, with 12 bases between them. CDR3 length equals 15 residues. CDR3 protein: CASSQQTGANTEAFF. The CDR3, as DNA: TGCGCCAGCAGCCAGCAGACAGGTGCGAACACTGAAGCTTTCTTT.

This clonotype was recorded a few times. Here the CDR3 reads CASSGTGVRLYEQYF. For the CDR3, the DNA is TGTGCCAGCAGTGGGACAGGGGTTCGCCTCTACGAGCAGTACTTC. The chain has TRBV2 and TRBJ2-7; 9 nucleotides line up with TRBD1. The trim removed 4 bases at V and 3 bases at J, leaving 7 bases unmatched. CDR3 length: 15 amino acids. CDR1 is SNHLY and CDR2 is FYNNEI in the germline V gene.

V gene TRBV4-3 combines with J gene TRBJ2-2, with 9 bases that match TRBD1. CDR1 and CDR2 (germline): LGHNA, YSLEER. V lost 0 bases to trimming and J lost 3 bases; unmatched junction nucleotides: 5. This CDR3 spans 17 amino acids. CDR3 sequence reads: CASSQDRTGVYTGELFF. The CDR3 bases are TGCGCCAGCAGCCAAGATCGGACAGGGGTTTACACCGGGGAGCTGTTTTTT.

The chain has TRBV5-1 and TRBJ1-1; 8 nucleotides line up with TRBD1. V dropped 2 bases and J dropped 1; count of bases not matched to a gene: 7. The CDR3 has 16 amino acids. The germline gives CDR1 SGHRS, CDR2 YFSETQ. For the CDR3, the DNA is TGCGCCAGCAGCTTACCGGGACAGGTACGGAACACTGAAGCTTTCTTT. This codes for CASSLPGQVRNTEAFF. The whole variable domain, filled in from reference TRBV5-1 and TRBJ1-1, reads KAGVTQTPRYLIKTRGQQVTLSCSPISGHRSVSWYQQTPGQGLQFLFEYFSETQRNKGNFPGRFSGRQFSNSRSEMNVSTLELGDSALYLCASSLPGQVRNTEAFFGQGTRLTVV.

V gene TRBV29-1 combines with J gene TRBJ2-6; D unclear. The CDR3 length is 13 residues. Germline V gene data show CDR1 as SQVTM and CDR2 as ANQGSEA. V shed 6 bases and J shed 0 bases, with 6 bases lying between them. The CDR3 sequence is CSVSRSGANVLTF. In DNA form, the CDR3 reads TGCAGCGTCAGCCGCTCTGGGGCCAACGTCCTGACTTTC. Drawing the rest from reference TRBV29-1 and TRBJ2-6, the complete variable domain is SAVISQKPSRDICQRGTSLTIQCQVDSQVTMMFWYRQQPGQSLTLIATANQGSEATYESGFVIDKFPISRPNLTFSTLTVSNMSPEDSSIYLCSVSRSGANVLTFGAGSRLTVL.

A few counts support this clonotype. The V gene is TRBV20-1, the J gene TRBJ2-5; 13 bases agree with TRBD2. The V gene end was trimmed by 6 bases and the J gene end by 4 bases; junction bases not matched to a gene: 20. Germline loops: CDR1 DFQATT, CDR2 SNEGSKA (reference sequence). The CDR3 sequence is 19 residues long. DNA for the CDR3: TGCAGTGCCCTCACCGTCCTCGGGACTAGCGGGATTCGTGGAGAGACCCAGTACTTC. It yields the protein CSALTVLGTSGIRGETQYF.

The chain couples TRBV6-2 or TRBV6-3 to TRBJ1-6; 7 bases fit TRBD1. The trim removed 6 bases at V and 8 bases at J, leaving 10 bases unmatched. In germline, CDR1 is MNHEY, CDR2 SVGEGT. This CDR3 contains 15 residues. In nucleotides, the CDR3 is TGTGCCAGCAGAAAAGACAGGGAGCGAGATTCACCCCTCCACTTT. Amino acid sequence: CASRKDRERDSPLHF.

This clonotype has only a few counts. The CDR3 region has the DNA TGTGCCAGCAGCCAAGATTTTGGTGCACGGGGCTACACCTTC. It specifies CASSQDFGARGYTF. This chain connects TRBV14 to TRBJ1-2, with D unresolved. Germline values: CDR1 SGHDN, CDR2 FVKESK. The CDR3 has 14 amino acids. V was clipped by 0 bases and J by 8 bases, with 13 bases between them. Full variable domain (missing parts from reference TRBV14 and TRBJ1-2): EAGVTQFPSHSVIEKGQTVTLRCDPISGHDNLYWYRRVMGKEIKFLLHFVKESKQDESGMPNNRFLAERTGGTYSTLKVQPAELEDSGVYFCASSQDFGARGYTFGSGTRLTVV.

This clonotype has a handful of counts. The V gene is TRBV7-9, the J gene TRBJ2-7; perhaps D is TRBD1 or TRBD2 (5 bases each). The CDR3 totals 14 residues. Trimming shortened V by 5 bases and J by 3 bases, and 14 bases separated the two germline ends. CDR1 and CDR2 (germline): SEHNR, FQNEAQ (reference sequence). CDR3 DNA: TGTGCCAGCAGCGCCCATTGGGACGGCTACGAGCAGTACTTC. Its translation: CASSAHWDGYEQYF.